The 7 T cell receptor beta chains given below trace back to one sample, sequenced in a study of regulatory T cells in long-lasting Graves disease. Construction of TCR beta libraries relied on iRepertoire HTBI primers and on Arm-PCR targeting CDR3 regions. TCRdb processed the multiplex PCR reads anew with MiXCR; each CDR3 protein has one entry. The table lists around 450,000 distinct CDR3 sequences, about 22% of them singletons. Time point indicated: persistent/refractory GD, antithyroid drugs over 5 years with positive TRAb. PBMCs provided the RNA from which the TCR library was made. The source material was peripheral blood mononuclear cells (PBMCs), sampled when the disease was refractory, from a patient treated with antithyroid drugs. The receptors derive from a female donor with Graves disease.

The CDR3 spells CASSENWGGGANEQFF. The CDR3 DNA is TGTGCCAGCAGTGAAAATTGGGGCGGGGGGGCGAATGAGCAGTTCTTC. This chain joins TRBV2 and TRBJ2-1, with 9 positions matching TRBD2. J lost 7 bases, V lost 2 bases, and 9 bases had no gene match. The CDR3 spans 16 residues. Germline values: CDR1 SNHLY, CDR2 FYNNEI. Together with reference TRBV2 and TRBJ2-1, the CDR3 gives the full variable domain: EPEVTQTPSHQVTQMGQEVILRCVPISNHLYFYWYRQILGQKVEFLVSFYNNEISEKSEIFDDQFSVERPDGSNFTLKIRSTKLEDSAMYFCASSENWGGGANEQFFGPGTRLTVL.

This rearrangement joins TRBV7-2 to TRBJ1-5, with D maybe TRBD1 (5 bases). CDR3 length: 15 residues. V lost 1 base, J lost 3 bases, and 10 bases lay in between. Germline CDR1 and CDR2: SGHTA and FQGNSA. The CDR3 loop reads CASSLGQGTNQPQHF. CDR3 DNA sequence: TGTGCCAGCAGCTTAGGGCAGGGTACCAATCAGCCCCAGCATTTT.

CDR3 sequence: CASSLIGGYNEQFF. The CDR3 nucleotides read TGTGCCAGCAGCTTAATCGGCGGTTACAATGAGCAGTTCTTC. This chain links TRBV11-2 with TRBJ2-1; D uncertain. Germline V gene lookup returns CDR1 SGHAT and CDR2 FQNNGV. This CDR3 is built from 14 residues. The V end was cut by 2 bases, the J end by 4 bases, with 9 bases between. Full variable domain (rest looked up from reference TRBV11-2 and TRBJ2-1): EAGVAQSPRYKIIEKRQSVAFWCNPISGHATLYWYQQILGQGPKLLIQFQNNGVVDDSQLPKDRFSAERLKGVDSTLKIQPAKLEDSAVYLCASSLIGGYNEQFFGPGTRLTVL.

The sample holds many counts of this clonotype. This rearrangement joins TRBV7-3 to TRBJ1-6; 7 nucleotides align to TRBD1. The CDR3 is 16 amino acids. The V and J ends lost 2 bases and 10 bases, in that order; junction bases with no gene match: 11. Germline CDR1 reads SGHTA; CDR2 reads FQGTGA. The CDR3, as DNA: TGTGCCAGCAGCTTAGGGACAGTGGATACCGCGTCACCCCTCCACTTT. Its protein is CASSLGTVDTASPLHF. Using reference TRBV7-3 and TRBJ1-6 for the parts outside the CDR3, the full variable domain is GAGVSQTPSNKVTEKGKYVELRCDPISGHTALYWYRQSLGQGPEFLIYFQGTGAADDSGLPNDRFFAVRPEGSVSTLKIQRTERGDSAVYLCASSLGTVDTASPLHFGNGTRLTVT.

This chain connects TRBV5-4 to TRBJ1-6; tentatively, D is TRBD1 (5 bases). Trimming left V 9 bases short and J 5 bases short, with 12 bases between. Per the germline V gene, CDR1 is SGHNT and CDR2 is YYREEE (reference sequence). The CDR3 spans 13 residues. The CDR3: CATSGRNNSPLHF. CDR3 DNA: TGTGCCACCTCGGGACGGAATAATTCACCCCTCCACTTT.

A remark on this clonotype: A much bigger clone sits one base away, suggesting this may be a read error. This rearrangement joins TRBV27 to TRBJ1-6, with D possibly being TRBD1 (5 bases). Germline V gives CDR1 MNHEY, CDR2 SMNVEV (reference sequence). The CDR3 extends over 15 amino acids. Trimming cost V 5 bases and J 11 bases, with 19 bases left between them. The CDR3, as DNA: TGTGCCAGCAGTCTAACGGGACCGCCGTGGCCACCCCTCCACTTT. Translation gives CASSLTGPPWPPLHF.

The sample holds one count of this clonotype. A read error may explain this, as a much larger clone is one base away. The J gene is TRBJ2-2, the V gene TRBV24-1, with 8 bases lining up with TRBD1. CDR1 and CDR2 from the germline V gene are KGHDR and SFDVKD. V shed 5 bases and J 5 bases; nucleotides not matched to a gene: 6. The CDR3 extends over 15 amino acids. The chain's CDR3 is CATSGRTGSTGELFF. The CDR3, as DNA: TGTGCCACCAGTGGTCGGACAGGGAGTACCGGGGAGCTGTTTTTT.